This T cell receptor beta chain was sequenced for a study of blood T cells in healthy people across ages. Study results and caveats: Total diversity from one million sequenced T cells was likely underestimated. Getting older went along with TCR beta diversity per million T cells dropping roughly linearly.

Together with a sample-barcoded 5' primer, a J-beta primer mix was included in a second PCR lasting about 6 to 11 cycles. With 12 random nucleotides, a template-switch adaptor tagged each individual cDNA molecule. Using its own MiXCR run on the 5' RACE reads, TCRdb lists one record per CDR3 protein. The sample carries about 560,000 distinct CDR3 sequences, about 27% recorded once. CDR3 length equals 13 residues. Trimming shortened V by 2 bases and J by 3 bases, and 4 bases separated the two germline ends. Germline lookup yields CDR1 MNHEY and CDR2 SVGEGT. Many counts were recorded for this clonotype. The antigen remains unidentified. This same sample was also taken into another study, of T cells of mothers and their children.

The sequenced sample consisted of blood. This sequence was found in a boy between 2 and 10 years old in good health. The rearrangement uses TRBV6-2 or TRBV6-3 and TRBJ2-2; D not resolved. CDR3 protein: CASSYRDTGELFF. CDR3 nucleotides: TGTGCCAGCAGTTACAGGGACACCGGGGAGCTGTTTTTT.